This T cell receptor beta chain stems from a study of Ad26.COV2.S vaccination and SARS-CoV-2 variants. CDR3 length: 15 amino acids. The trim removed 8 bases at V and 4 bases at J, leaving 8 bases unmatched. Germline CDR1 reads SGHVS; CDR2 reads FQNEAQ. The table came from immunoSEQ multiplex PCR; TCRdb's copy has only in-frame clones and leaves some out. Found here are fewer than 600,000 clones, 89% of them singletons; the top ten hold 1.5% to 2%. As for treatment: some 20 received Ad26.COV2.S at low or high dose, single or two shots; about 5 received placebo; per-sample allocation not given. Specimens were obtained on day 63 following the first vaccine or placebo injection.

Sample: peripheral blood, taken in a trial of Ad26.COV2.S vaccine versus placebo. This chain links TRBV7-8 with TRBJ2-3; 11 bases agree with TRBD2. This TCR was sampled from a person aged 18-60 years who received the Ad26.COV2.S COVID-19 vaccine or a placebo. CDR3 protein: CASAQLAGEADTQYF. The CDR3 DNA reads TGTGCCAGCGCCCAACTAGCGGGGGAAGCAGATACGCAGTATTTT. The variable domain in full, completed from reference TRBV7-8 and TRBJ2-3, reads GAGVSQSPRYKVAKRGQDVALRCDPISGHVSLFWYQQALGQGPEFLTYFQNEAQLDKSGLPSDRFFAERPEGSVSTLKIQRTQQEDSAVYLCASAQLAGEADTQYFGPGTRLTVL.